One and the same sample provided the 8 T cell receptor beta chains below, sequenced in a study of blood T cell repertoires in COVID-19. Data came from immunoSEQ multiplex PCR; TCRdb stores just in-frame clones and leaves some out. Of tens of thousands of clones in the sample, almost 85% are singletons; the top ten hold roughly a fifth. The source material was peripheral blood. The receptors derive from a human donor in a cohort sampled during active COVID-19.

This rearrangement joins TRBV6-2 or TRBV6-3 to TRBJ1-5; D might be TRBD1 (5 bases). The CDR3 spans 14 residues. Germline CDR1 is MNHEY and CDR2 is SVGEGT. V was trimmed by 6 bases and J by 6 bases, leaving 15 bases between them. CDR3 coding DNA: TGTGCCAGCAGCAATCGAGGAGGGGCTCAGCCCCAGCATTTT. This codes for CASSNRGGAQPQHF.

This clone was picked up a small number of times. The rearrangement joins TRBV5-6 to TRBJ1-1, with a possible D match to TRBD1 (5 bases). Trimming removed 3 bases from V and 1 base from J, with 13 bases in between. CDR3 length: 15 amino acids. Germline V lookup: CDR1 SGHDT, CDR2 YYEEEE. CDR3 nucleotide sequence: TGTGCCAGCAGCTGGTTGGGAGGGGAGAACACTGAAGCTTTCTTT. This translates into CASSWLGGENTEAFF.

This clone was seen only once. The V call is TRBV11-3, the J call TRBJ2-3, with 13 bases that match TRBD2. After removal of 5 bases from V and 4 bases from J, the junction contained 6 bases not matched to a gene. From germline, CDR1 is SGHNT and CDR2 YENEEA. The CDR3 has 16 amino acids. The CDR3 loop reads CASSMGLAGTADTQYF. For the CDR3, the DNA is TGTGCCAGCAGCATGGGACTAGCGGGGACAGCAGATACGCAGTATTTT.

J is TRBJ2-7 and V is TRBV11-2; D gene unclear. Germline CDR1 is SGHAT and CDR2 is FQNNGV. The CDR3 has 13 amino acids. Trimming stripped 8 bases from V and 6 bases from J, with 17 bases between. The CDR3: CASRKELPLEQYF. The CDR3 DNA reads TGTGCCAGCCGGAAGGAGCTCCCTCTCGAGCAGTACTTC. Supplemented by reference TRBV11-2 and TRBJ2-7, the full variable domain reads EAGVAQSPRYKIIEKRQSVAFWCNPISGHATLYWYQQILGQGPKLLIQFQNNGVVDDSQLPKDRFSAERLKGVDSTLKIQPAKLEDSAVYLCASRKELPLEQYFGPGTRLTVT.

The gene calls are TRBV7-2 and TRBJ2-5; possibly TRBD1 for D (5 bases). V was cut by 0 bases and J by 4 bases, with 9 bases left in between. Per the germline V gene, CDR1 is SGHTA and CDR2 is FQGNSA. The CDR3 spans 14 residues. The CDR3 sequence: CASSLAIGAETQYF. In nucleotides, the CDR3 is TGTGCCAGCAGCTTAGCAATAGGGGCAGAGACCCAGTACTTC.

The chain is built from TRBV6-5 and TRBJ1-1; weak D call: TRBD1 (5 bases). Between the trimmed V and J ends, which lost 0 bases and 9 bases, there was a span of 8 bases. The CDR3 is 12 residues long. The germline gives CDR1 MNHEY, CDR2 SVGAGI. The CDR3 coding sequence is TGTGCCAGCAGTTACTCGCAGGGCCAAGCTTTCTTT. It codes for CASSYSQGQAFF.

The genes are TRBV19 and TRBJ2-2, with D possibly TRBD1 on 6 matching bases. V dropped 1 base and J dropped 1 base, with 10 bases sitting between them. Germline lookup yields CDR1 LNHDA and CDR2 SQIVND (reference sequence). The CDR3 is 16 residues long. The CDR3 bases are TGTGCCAGTAGTATAGCAGCCAGGGGGAACACCGGGGAGCTGTTTTTT. Residues: CASSIAARGNTGELFF.

The chain uses TRBV29-1 and TRBJ2-3, with 7 positions matching TRBD1. The length of the CDR3 is 13 residues. V shed 7 bases and J 0 bases; nucleotides not matched to a gene: 4. CDR1 is SQVTM, CDR2 ANQGSEA, per germline. CDR3 loop: CSERQGSTDTQYF. The CDR3 bases are TGCAGCGAACGACAGGGTAGCACAGATACGCAGTATTTT.